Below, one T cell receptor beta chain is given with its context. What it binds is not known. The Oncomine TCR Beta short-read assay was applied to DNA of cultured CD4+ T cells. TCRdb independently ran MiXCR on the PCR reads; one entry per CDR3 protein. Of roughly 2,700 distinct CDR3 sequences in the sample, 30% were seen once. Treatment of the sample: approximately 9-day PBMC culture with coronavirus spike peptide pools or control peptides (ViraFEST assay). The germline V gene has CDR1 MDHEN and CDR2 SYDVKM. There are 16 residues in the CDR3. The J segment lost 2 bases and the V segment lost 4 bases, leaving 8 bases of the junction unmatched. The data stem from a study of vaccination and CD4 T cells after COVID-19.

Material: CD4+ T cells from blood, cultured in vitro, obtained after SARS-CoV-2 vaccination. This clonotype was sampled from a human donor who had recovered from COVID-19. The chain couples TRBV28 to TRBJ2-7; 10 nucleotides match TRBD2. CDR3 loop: CASSSAGTSATYEQYF. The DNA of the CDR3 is TGTGCCAGCAGTTCCGCCGGGACTAGCGCTACCTACGAGCAGTACTTC.